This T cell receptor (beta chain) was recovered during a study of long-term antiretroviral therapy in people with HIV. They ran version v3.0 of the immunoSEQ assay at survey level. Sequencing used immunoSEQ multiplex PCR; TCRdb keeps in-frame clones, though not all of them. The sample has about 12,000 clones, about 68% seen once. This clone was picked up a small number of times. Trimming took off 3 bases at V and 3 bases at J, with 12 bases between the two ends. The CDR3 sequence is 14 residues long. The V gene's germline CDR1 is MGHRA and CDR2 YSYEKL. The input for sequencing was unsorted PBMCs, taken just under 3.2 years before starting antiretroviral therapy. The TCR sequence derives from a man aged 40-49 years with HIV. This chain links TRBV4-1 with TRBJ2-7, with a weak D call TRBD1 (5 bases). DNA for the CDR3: TGCGCCAGCAGCCAGTATGCTCAGGGCTACGAGCAGTACTTC. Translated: CASSQYAQGYEQYF.